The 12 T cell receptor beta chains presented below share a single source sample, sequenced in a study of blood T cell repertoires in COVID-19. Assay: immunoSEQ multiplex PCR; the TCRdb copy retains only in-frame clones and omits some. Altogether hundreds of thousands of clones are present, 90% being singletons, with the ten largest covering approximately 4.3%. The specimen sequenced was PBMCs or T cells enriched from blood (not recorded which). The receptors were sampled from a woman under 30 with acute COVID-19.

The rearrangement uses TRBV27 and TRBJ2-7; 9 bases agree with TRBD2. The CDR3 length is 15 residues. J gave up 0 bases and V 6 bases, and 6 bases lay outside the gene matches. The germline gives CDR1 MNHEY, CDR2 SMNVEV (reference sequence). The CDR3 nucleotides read TGTGCCAGCAGAGAACGAGCGGGAGGCTCCTACGAGCAGTACTTC. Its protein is CASRERAGGSYEQYF.

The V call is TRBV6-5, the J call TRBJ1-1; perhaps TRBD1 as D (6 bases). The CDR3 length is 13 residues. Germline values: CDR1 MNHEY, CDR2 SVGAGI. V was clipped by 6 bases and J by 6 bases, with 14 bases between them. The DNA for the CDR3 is TGTGCCAGCAGCAAAACAGGGAATCCTGAAGCTTTCTTT. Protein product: CASSKTGNPEAFF.

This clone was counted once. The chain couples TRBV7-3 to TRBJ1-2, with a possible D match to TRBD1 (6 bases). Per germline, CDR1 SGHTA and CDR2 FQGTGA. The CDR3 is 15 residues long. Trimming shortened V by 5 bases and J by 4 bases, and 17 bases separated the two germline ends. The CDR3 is CASSPSGANGYGYTF. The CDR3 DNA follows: TGTGCCAGCAGCCCATCAGGGGCTAACGGCTATGGCTACACCTTC.

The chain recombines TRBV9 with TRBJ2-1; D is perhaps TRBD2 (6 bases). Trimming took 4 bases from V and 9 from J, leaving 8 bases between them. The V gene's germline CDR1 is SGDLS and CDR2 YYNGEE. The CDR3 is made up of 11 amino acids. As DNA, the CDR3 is TGTGCCAGCAGCAGTAGCGGTGAGCAGTTCTTC. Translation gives CASSSSGEQFF.

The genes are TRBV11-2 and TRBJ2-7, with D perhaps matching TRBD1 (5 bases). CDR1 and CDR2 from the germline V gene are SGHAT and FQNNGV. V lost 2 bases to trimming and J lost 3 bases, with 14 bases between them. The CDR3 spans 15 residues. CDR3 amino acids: CASSLLSGQNYEQYF. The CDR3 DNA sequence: TGTGCCAGCAGCTTATTGTCAGGGCAAAACTACGAGCAGTACTTC.

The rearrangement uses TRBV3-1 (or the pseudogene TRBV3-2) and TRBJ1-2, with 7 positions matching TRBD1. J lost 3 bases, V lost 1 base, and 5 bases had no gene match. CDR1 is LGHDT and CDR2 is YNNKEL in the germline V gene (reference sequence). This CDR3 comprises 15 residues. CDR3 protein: CASSQAEQGYYGYTF. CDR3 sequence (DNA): TGTGCCAGCAGCCAAGCTGAACAGGGGTACTATGGCTACACCTTC.

The CDR3 region has the DNA TGTGCCAGCAGCACAGGACAGGGGACCTACGAGCAGTACTTC. Translation: CASSTGQGTYEQYF. This chain links TRBV5-6 with TRBJ2-7; 9 bases are shared with TRBD1. The germline CDR1 and CDR2 sequences are SGHDT and YYEEEE. J was trimmed by 2 bases and V by 4 bases; bases with no gene match: 4. This CDR3 contains 14 residues.

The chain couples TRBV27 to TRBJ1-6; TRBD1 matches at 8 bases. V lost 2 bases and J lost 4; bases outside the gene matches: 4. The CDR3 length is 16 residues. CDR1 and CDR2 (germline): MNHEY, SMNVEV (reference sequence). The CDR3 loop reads CASSLGQGAYNSPLHF. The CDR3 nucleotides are TGTGCCAGCAGTTTAGGGCAGGGGGCTTATAATTCACCCCTCCACTTT.

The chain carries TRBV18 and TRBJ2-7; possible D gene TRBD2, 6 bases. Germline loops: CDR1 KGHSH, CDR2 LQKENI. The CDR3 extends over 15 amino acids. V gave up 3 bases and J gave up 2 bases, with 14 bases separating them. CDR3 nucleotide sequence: TGTGCCAGCTCACCGGAGAGGGCGGGGACCTACGAGCAGTACTTC. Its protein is CASSPERAGTYEQYF.

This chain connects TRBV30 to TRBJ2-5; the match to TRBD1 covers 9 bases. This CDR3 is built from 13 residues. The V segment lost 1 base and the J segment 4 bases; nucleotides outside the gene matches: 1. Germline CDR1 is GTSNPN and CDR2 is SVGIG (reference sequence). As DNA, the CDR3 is TGTGCCTGGAGTGGGGGACAGGGAGAGACCCAGTACTTC. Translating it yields CAWSGGQGETQYF. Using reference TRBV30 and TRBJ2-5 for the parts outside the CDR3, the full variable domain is SQTIHQWPATLVQPVGSPLSLECTVEGTSNPNLYWYRQAAGRGLQLLFYSVGIGQISSEVPQNLSASRPQDRQFILSSKKLLLSDSGFYLCAWSGGQGETQYFGPGTRLLVL.

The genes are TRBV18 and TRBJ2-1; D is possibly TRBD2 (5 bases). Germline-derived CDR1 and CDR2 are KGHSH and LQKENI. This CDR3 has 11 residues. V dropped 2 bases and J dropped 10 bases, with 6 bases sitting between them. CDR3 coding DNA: TGTGCCAGCTCACCATGGGAGGAGCAGTTCTTC. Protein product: CASSPWEEQFF.

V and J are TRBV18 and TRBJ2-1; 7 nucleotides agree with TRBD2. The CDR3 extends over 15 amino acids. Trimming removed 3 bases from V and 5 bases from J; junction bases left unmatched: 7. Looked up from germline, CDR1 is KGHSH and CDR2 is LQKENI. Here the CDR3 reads CASSPREEADNEQFF. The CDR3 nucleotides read TGTGCCAGCTCACCCCGGGAGGAGGCAGACAATGAGCAGTTCTTC.